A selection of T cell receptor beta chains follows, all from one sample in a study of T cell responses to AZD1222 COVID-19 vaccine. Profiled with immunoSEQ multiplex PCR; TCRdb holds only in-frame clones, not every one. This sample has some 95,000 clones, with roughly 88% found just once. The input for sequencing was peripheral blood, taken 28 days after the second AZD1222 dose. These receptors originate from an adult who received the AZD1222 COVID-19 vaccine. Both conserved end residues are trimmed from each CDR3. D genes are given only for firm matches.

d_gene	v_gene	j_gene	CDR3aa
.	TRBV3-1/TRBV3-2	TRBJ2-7	ASSQAPPSVLSYEQY
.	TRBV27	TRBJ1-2	ASSLYPRGGNYGYT
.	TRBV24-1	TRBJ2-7	ATSEREGEQY
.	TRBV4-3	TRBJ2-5	ASSQDQRSETQY
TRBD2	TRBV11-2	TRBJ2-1	ASSPILGTSEYNEQF
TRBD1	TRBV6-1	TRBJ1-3	ASSGDRLLSGNTIY
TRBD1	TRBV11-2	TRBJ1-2	ASSPGQGGSGYT
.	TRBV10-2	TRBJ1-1	ASSESPEAF
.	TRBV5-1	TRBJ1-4	ASSLDLGSDEKLF
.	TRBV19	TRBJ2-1	ASTHLWDNEQF
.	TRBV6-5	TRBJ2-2	ASSYFPGELF
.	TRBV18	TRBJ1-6	ASSLLTQGYVSPLH
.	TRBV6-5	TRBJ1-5	ASRSDSQH
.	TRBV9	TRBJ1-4	ASSPVGYPTNEKLF
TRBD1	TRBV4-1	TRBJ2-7	ASSQALPRDRDYEQY
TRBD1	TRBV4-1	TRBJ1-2	APRRLGGGGGYT
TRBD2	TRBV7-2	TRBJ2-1	ASKGLAGGEQF